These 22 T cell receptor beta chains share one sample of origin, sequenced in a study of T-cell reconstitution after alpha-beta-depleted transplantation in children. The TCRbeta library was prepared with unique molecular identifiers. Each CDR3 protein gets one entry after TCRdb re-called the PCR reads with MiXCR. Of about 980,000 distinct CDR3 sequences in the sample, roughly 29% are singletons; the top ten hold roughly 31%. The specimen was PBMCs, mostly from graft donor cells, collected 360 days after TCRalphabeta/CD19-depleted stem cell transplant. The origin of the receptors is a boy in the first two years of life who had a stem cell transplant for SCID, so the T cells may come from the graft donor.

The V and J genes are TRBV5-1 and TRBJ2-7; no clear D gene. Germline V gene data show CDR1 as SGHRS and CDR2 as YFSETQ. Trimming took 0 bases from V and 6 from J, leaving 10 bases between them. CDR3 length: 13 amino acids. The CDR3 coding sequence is TGCGCCAGCAGCTTGGCCGGTCAGAGCGAGCAGTACTTC. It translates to CASSLAGQSEQYF. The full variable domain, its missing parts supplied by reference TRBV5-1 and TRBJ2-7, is KAGVTQTPRYLIKTRGQQVTLSCSPISGHRSVSWYQQTPGQGLQFLFEYFSETQRNKGNFPGRFSGRQFSNSRSEMNVSTLELGDSALYLCASSLAGQSEQYFGPGTRLTVT.

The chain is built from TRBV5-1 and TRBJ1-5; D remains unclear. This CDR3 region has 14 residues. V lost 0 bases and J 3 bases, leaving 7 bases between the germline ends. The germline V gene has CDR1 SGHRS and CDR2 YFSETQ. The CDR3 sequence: CASSLGSLNQPQHF. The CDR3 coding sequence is TGCGCCAGCAGCTTGGGGTCACTCAATCAGCCCCAGCATTTT.

CDR3 DNA sequence: TGTGCCAGCAGCGAAACAGGACAGGGCAACACTGAAGCTTTCTTT. As protein: CASSETGQGNTEAFF. J is TRBJ1-1 and V is TRBV11-1; TRBD1 aligns across 8 bases. Germline-derived CDR1 and CDR2 are SGHAT and FQDESV (reference sequence). This CDR3 contains 15 residues. The trim removed 5 bases at V and 2 bases at J, leaving 7 bases unmatched.

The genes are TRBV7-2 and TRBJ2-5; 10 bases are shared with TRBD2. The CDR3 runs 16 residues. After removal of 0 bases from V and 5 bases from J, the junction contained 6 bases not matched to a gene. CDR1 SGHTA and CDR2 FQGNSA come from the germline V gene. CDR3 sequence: CASSLATAGGQETQYF. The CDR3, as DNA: TGTGCCAGCAGCTTAGCGACAGCGGGGGGGCAGGAGACCCAGTACTTC.

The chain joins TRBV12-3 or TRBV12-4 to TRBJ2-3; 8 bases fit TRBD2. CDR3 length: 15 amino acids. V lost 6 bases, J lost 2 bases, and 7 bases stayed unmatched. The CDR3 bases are TGTGCCAGCAGGCCGACTAGCGCCATCACAGATACGCAGTATTTT. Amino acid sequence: CASRPTSAITDTQYF.

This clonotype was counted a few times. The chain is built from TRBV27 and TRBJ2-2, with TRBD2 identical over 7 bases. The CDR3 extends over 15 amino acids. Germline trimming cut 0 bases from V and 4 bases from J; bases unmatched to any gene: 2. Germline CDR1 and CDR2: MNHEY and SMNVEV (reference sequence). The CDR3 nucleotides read TGTGCCAGCAGTTTATCGTGGGGGGGCACCGGGGAGCTGTTTTTT. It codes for CASSLSWGGTGELFF.

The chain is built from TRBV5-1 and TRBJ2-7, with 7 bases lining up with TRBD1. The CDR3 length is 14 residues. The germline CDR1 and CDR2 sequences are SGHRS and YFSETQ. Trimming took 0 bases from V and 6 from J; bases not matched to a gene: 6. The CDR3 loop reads CASSLGGQRFEQYF. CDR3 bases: TGCGCCAGCAGCTTGGGGGGACAGCGATTCGAGCAGTACTTC.

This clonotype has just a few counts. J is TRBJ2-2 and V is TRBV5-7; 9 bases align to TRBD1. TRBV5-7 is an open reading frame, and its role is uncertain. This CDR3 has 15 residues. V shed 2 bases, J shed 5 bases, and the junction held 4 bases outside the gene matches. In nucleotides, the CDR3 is TGTGCCAGCAGCTTACACAGGGGGCTAACCGGGGAGCTGTTTTTT. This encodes CASSLHRGLTGELFF.

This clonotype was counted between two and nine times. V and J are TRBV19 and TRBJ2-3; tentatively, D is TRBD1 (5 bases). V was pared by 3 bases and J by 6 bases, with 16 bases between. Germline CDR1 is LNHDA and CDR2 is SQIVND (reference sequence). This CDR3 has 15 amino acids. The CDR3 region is CASSMQLRVGDTQYF. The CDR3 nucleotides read TGTGCCAGTAGTATGCAACTCAGGGTCGGTGATACGCAGTATTTT.

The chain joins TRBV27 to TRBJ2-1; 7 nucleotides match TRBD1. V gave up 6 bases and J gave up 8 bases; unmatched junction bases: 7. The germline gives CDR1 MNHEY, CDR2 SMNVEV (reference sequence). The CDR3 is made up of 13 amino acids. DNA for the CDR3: TGTGCCAGCAGAGCGGACAGGTTTGATGAGCAGTTCTTC. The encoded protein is CASRADRFDEQFF.

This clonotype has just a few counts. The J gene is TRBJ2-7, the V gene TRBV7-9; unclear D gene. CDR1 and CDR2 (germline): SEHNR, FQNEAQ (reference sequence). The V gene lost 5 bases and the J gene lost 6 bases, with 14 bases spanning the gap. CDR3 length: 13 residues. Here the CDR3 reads CASSTKASAEQYF. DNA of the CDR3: TGTGCCAGCAGCACGAAGGCCAGTGCCGAGCAGTACTTC.

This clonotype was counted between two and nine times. The CDR3 sequence is CASSLVRDRDTDTQYF. The CDR3 DNA reads TGTGCCAGCAGCCTCGTCCGGGACAGGGACACAGATACGCAGTATTTT. V is TRBV7-8 and J is TRBJ2-3; TRBD1 agrees at 9 bases. The V gene end was trimmed by 5 bases and the J gene end by 2 bases; junction bases not matched to a gene: 8. In germline, CDR1 is SGHVS, CDR2 FQNEAQ. The CDR3 covers 16 residues.

The CDR3 bases are TGCGCCAGCAGCCGGATCGGAGGGACCGGGGAGCTGTTTTTT. This encodes CASSRIGGTGELFF. V and J are TRBV5-1 and TRBJ2-2, with D tentatively TRBD2 (6 bases). CDR3 length equals 14 residues. Trimming took 4 bases from V and 5 from J, leaving 12 bases between them. The germline V gene has CDR1 SGHRS and CDR2 YFSETQ. The whole variable domain, filled in from reference TRBV5-1 and TRBJ2-2, reads KAGVTQTPRYLIKTRGQQVTLSCSPISGHRSVSWYQQTPGQGLQFLFEYFSETQRNKGNFPGRFSGRQFSNSRSEMNVSTLELGDSALYLCASSRIGGTGELFFGEGSRLTVL.

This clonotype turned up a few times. CDR3 in DNA: TGTGCCAGCAGTTACGTTGGGGGGGGGAACACTGAAGCTTTCTTT. Its protein is CASSYVGGGNTEAFF. The V and J genes are TRBV6-5 and TRBJ1-1, with D perhaps matching TRBD1 (5 bases). V lost 2 bases to trimming and J lost 1 base, with 11 bases between them. This CDR3 spans 15 amino acids. Germline values: CDR1 MNHEY, CDR2 SVGAGI.

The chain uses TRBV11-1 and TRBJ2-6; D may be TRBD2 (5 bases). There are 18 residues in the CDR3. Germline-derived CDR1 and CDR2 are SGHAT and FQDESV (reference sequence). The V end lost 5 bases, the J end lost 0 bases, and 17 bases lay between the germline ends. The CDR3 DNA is TGTGCCAGCAGCCCCAGAGGTTTCGGAGGCTCTGGGGCCAACGTCCTGACTTTC. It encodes CASSPRGFGGSGANVLTF.

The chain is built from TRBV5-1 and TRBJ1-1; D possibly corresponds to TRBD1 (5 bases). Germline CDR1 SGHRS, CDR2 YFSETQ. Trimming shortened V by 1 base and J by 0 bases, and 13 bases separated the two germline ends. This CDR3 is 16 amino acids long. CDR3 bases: TGCGCCAGCAGCTTGTTAACAGGTGTTTTGAACACTGAAGCTTTCTTT. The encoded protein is CASSLLTGVLNTEAFF.

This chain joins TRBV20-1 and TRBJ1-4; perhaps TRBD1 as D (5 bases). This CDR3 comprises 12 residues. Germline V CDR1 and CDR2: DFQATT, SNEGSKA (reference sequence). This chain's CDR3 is CSAEGNNEKLFF. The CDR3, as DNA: TGCAGCGCCGAGGGGAATAATGAAAAACTGTTTTTT.

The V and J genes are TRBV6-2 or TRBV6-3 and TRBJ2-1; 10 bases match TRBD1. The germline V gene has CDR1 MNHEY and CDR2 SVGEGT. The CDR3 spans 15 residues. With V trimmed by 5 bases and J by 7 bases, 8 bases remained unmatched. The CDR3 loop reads CASSARDRGLNEQFF. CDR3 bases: TGTGCCAGCAGTGCCCGGGACAGGGGATTGAATGAGCAGTTCTTC.

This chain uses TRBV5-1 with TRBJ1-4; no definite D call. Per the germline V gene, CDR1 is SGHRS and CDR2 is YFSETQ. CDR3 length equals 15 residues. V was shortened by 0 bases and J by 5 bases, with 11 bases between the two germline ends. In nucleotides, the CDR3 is TGCGCCAGCAGCTTGGATCGACTCCCGAATGAAAAACTGTTTTTT. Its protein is CASSLDRLPNEKLFF.

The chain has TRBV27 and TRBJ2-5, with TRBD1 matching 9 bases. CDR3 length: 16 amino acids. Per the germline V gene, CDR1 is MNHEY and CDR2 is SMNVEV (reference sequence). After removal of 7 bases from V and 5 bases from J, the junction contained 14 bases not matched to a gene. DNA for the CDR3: TGTGCCAGCAAGTGGGGACAGGGCTCTCAATGGGAGACCCAGTACTTC. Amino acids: CASKWGQGSQWETQYF.

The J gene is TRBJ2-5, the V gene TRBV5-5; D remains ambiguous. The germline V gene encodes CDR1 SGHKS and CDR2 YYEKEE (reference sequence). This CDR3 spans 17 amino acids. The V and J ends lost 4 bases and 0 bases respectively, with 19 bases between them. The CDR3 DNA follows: TGTGCCAGCAGCCCCTTCCCGACGGCGAGTTACCAAGAGACCCAGTACTTC. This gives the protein CASSPFPTASYQETQYF.

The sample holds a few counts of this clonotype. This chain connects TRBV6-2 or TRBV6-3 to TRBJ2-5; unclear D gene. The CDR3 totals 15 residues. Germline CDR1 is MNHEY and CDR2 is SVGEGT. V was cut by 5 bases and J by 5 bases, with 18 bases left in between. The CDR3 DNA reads TGTGCCAGCAGTACCCCCGTGGGGAAGAGGGAGACCCAGTACTTC. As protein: CASSTPVGKRETQYF.